One and the same sample provided the 9 T cell receptor beta chains below, sequenced in a study of memory B cells and T cells in multiple sclerosis (dated by TCRdb to 2016 to 2019). Library prep was done by the immunoSEQ multiplex PCR assay. Imported from immuneACCESS, the table was reduced by TCRdb to in-frame sequences with V and J called. These copies leave out some clones; in studies compared against another copy, an unresolved V gene accounts for under half, and the cause of the remainder is not known. The sample data list 9,500 to 15,000 clones, and 80% to 90% of these were observed just once. The leading ten clones occupy 2.5% to 3% of the sample. After CFSE-labeled PBMCs were cultured without a stimulus, the autoproliferating (CFSEdim) and non-proliferating (CFSEhi) T cell fractions were sequenced separately. In total, some 47 million CFSE-labeled PBMCs were cultured without stimulus for 7 days, after which replicate wells were pooled.

Antigens of these TCRs are unknown. The specimen was PBMCs from blood kept in culture. The receptors were sampled from a human donor with multiple sclerosis.

V is TRBV6-5 and J is TRBJ2-1, with 9 bases aligning to TRBD1. This CDR3 region has 15 residues. Germline V gene sequence: CDR1 MNHEY, CDR2 SVGAGI. Losses at the gene ends were 6 bases for V and 4 bases for J; bases not matched to a gene: 7. The CDR3 region is CASRGPGQGYNEQFF. The CDR3 DNA follows: TGTGCCAGCAGAGGACCGGGACAGGGTTACAATGAGCAGTTCTTC.

The genes are TRBV7-6 and TRBJ2-1; D tentatively fits TRBD1 or TRBD2 (5 bases each). With 5 bases removed from V and 10 bases from J, the gap between germline ends came to 21 bases. Germline V gene lookup returns CDR1 SGHVS and CDR2 FNYEAQ. CDR3 length: 15 amino acids. The DNA for the CDR3 is TGTGCCAGCAGCCCACCCGGGACCCATACGAAAGAGCAGTTCTTC. This translates into CASSPPGTHTKEQFF.

V and J are TRBV2 and TRBJ2-3; D could derive from TRBD1 or TRBD2 (5 bases each). CDR3 length equals 15 residues. Germline CDR1 is SNHLY and CDR2 is FYNNEI. Trimming left V 6 bases short and J 2 bases short, with 15 bases between. This CDR3 is CASRPGPPVTDTQYF. The CDR3 coding sequence is TGTGCCAGCAGGCCGGGACCGCCTGTCACAGATACGCAGTATTTT.

The chain uses TRBV19 and TRBJ1-1, with D tentatively TRBD1 (5 bases). This CDR3 has 14 amino acids. Between the trimmed V and J ends, which lost 3 bases and 4 bases, there was a span of 12 bases. Per germline, CDR1 LNHDA and CDR2 SQIVND (reference sequence). The DNA for the CDR3 is TGTGCCAGTAGTATTAAGACAGTGGGCACTGAAGCTTTCTTT. This encodes CASSIKTVGTEAFF.

This chain uses TRBV19 with TRBJ1-6; TRBD1 agrees at 7 bases. The CDR3 sequence is 14 residues long. V shed 6 bases, J shed 6 bases, and the junction held 5 bases outside the gene matches. Germline V gives CDR1 LNHDA, CDR2 SQIVND (reference sequence). The CDR3 loop reads CASRTGIFNSPLHF. As DNA, the CDR3 is TGTGCCAGTAGGACAGGGATCTTTAATTCACCCCTCCACTTT.

The table lists this clone with a count of one. The chain combines TRBV7-3 with TRBJ2-2; 8 bases match TRBD1. This CDR3 has 15 residues. V lost 4 bases and J lost 1; bases outside the gene matches: 2. Per the germline V gene, CDR1 is SGHTA and CDR2 is FQGTGA. The CDR3 bases are TGTGCCAGCAGCTCTGGGACAGGGAACACCGGGGAGCTGTTTTTT. Amino acids: CASSSGTGNTGELFF.

The chain combines TRBV7-3 with TRBJ2-7, with 12 bases fitting TRBD1. Germline CDR1 SGHTA, CDR2 FQGTGA. V shed 6 bases and J 2 bases; nucleotides not matched to a gene: 5. The CDR3 spans 15 residues. In nucleotides, the CDR3 is TGTGCCAGCAGTTGGGGGACAGGGGGCCCCTACGAGCAGTACTTC. Protein: CASSWGTGGPYEQYF.

The V call is TRBV6-1, the J call TRBJ2-6; no definite D call. The V gene lost 4 bases and the J gene lost 0 bases, with 7 bases spanning the gap. Per the germline V gene, CDR1 is MNHNS and CDR2 is SASEGT. The length of the CDR3 is 15 residues. The CDR3 spells CASSGWGSGANVLTF. The CDR3 nucleotides read TGTGCCAGCAGTGGCTGGGGCTCTGGGGCCAACGTCCTGACTTTC.

The chain uses TRBV28 and TRBJ2-2; 8 bases agree with TRBD2. CDR3 length: 20 residues. V gave up 8 bases and J gave up 1 base; unmatched junction bases: 21. Germline lookup yields CDR1 MDHEN and CDR2 SYDVKM. The CDR3 loop is CASREGRVSGKERNTGELFF. The CDR3 coding sequence is TGTGCCAGCCGGGAGGGACGGGTTAGCGGGAAAGAGAGGAACACCGGGGAGCTGTTTTTT.